This is a list of T cell receptor beta chains from one sample in a study of blood T cell repertoires in COVID-19. Clones were sequenced by immunoSEQ multiplex PCR, and TCRdb holds only the in-frame ones, with some missing. This repertoire shows roughly 110,000 clones, 80% to 85% found once; its top ten account for about 0.8%. Sequencing was performed on peripheral blood. The receptors originated from a woman between 65 and 79 years old with acute or convalescent COVID-19. CDR3s include the opening cysteine and the closing phenylalanine or tryptophan. A D gene is named only where the DNA matches it firmly. Only some rows state a clone size, as once, few, many or a class for expanded clones.

V gene	clone size	D gene	J gene	CDR3 protein	CDR3 DNA
TRBV5-1	few	.	TRBJ1-1	CASSRKEDTEAFF	TGCGCCAGCAGTCGAAAGGAGGACACTGAAGCTTTCTTT
TRBV5-1	.	.	TRBJ1-2	CASSFNSNYGYTF	TGCGCCAGCAGCTTTAACAGTAACTATGGCTACACCTTC
TRBV10-1	.	.	TRBJ2-7	CASSENRAREQYF	TGCGCCAGCAGTGAGAACAGGGCGAGGGAGCAGTACTTC
TRBV6-5	once	.	TRBJ1-5	CASRQKDQPQHF	TGTGCCAGTCGACAGAAGGATCAGCCCCAGCATTTT
TRBV29-1	.	TRBD2	TRBJ2-3	CSVASGGADTQYF	TGCAGCGTTGCCAGCGGGGGGGCAGATACGCAGTATTTT
TRBV10-2	once	TRBD1	TRBJ1-2	CASSPDRVSGYTF	TGCGCCAGCAGTCCGGACAGGGTCTCTGGCTACACCTTC
TRBV5-8	few	TRBD2	TRBJ2-3	CASTQAGGTDTQYF	TGTGCCAGCACCCAAGCGGGGGGCACAGATACGCAGTATTTT
TRBV24-1	.	.	TRBJ2-1	CATSDKQGAYYNEQFF	TGTGCCACCAGTGACAAACAGGGAGCGTACTACAATGAGCAGTTCTTC
TRBV5-4	once	TRBD1	TRBJ1-2	CASSETGLKDLNYGYTF	TGTGCCAGCAGCGAGACAGGGCTTAAGGATTTAAACTATGGCTACACCTTC
TRBV6-5	once	.	TRBJ1-6	CASRESSYNSPLHF	TGTGCCAGCAGAGAGAGTTCCTATAATTCACCCCTCCACTTT
TRBV21-1	.	.	TRBJ2-2	CATSTGRDTGELFF	TGTGCCACCTCGACAGGGCGGGACACCGGGGAGCTGTTTTTT
TRBV2	once	TRBD2	TRBJ2-4	CASRLGLAGGKNIQYF	TGTGCCAGCAGGTTGGGACTAGCGGGGGGAAAAAACATTCAGTACTTC
TRBV7-2	.	TRBD1	TRBJ2-6	CASSLSQGVPSGANVLTF	TGTGCCAGCAGCTTATCTCAGGGGGTGCCCTCTGGGGCCAACGTCCTGACTTTC